These 17 T cell receptor beta chains share one sample of origin, sequenced in a study of regulatory T cells in long-lasting Graves disease. Both iRepertoire HTBI primers and Arm-PCR of CDR3 regions were used to build the TCR beta libraries. TCRdb re-called the multiplex PCR reads with MiXCR, one entry per CDR3 protein. Among about 470,000 distinct CDR3 sequences listed, 20% to 25% were seen once. Described time point: persistent/refractory GD, antithyroid drugs over 5 years with positive TRAb. The TCR library was made from RNA extracted from PBMCs. The sample in question was peripheral blood mononuclear cells (PBMCs), obtained when the disease was refractory, from a patient treated with antithyroid drugs. These receptors originate from a female donor with Graves disease.

This clonotype was seen more than once but under ten times. This rearrangement joins TRBV15 to TRBJ2-3, with D tentatively TRBD1 or TRBD2 (6 bases each). This CDR3 is built from 16 residues. The germline CDR1 and CDR2 sequences are LNHNV and YYDKDF (reference sequence). Trimming left V 0 bases short and J 6 bases short, with 16 bases between. CDR3 DNA sequence: TGTGCCACCAGCAGAGATCGTGGGGGGCCCGCGGATACGCAGTATTTT. This codes for CATSRDRGGPADTQYF.

V usage is TRBV5-1 and J usage is TRBJ2-7; a possible D gene is TRBD1 (6 bases). The V end lost 2 bases, the J end lost 3 bases, and 15 bases lay between the germline ends. The CDR3 extends over 15 amino acids. Germline CDR1 is SGHRS and CDR2 is YFSETQ. CDR3 nucleotide sequence: TGCGCCAGCAGCTTAACTCAGGGGAATCGCTACGAGCAGTACTTC. This translates into CASSLTQGNRYEQYF.

V and J are TRBV5-1 and TRBJ2-3, with 10 bases identical to TRBD1. The CDR3 consists of 15 residues. Losses at the gene ends were 0 bases for V and 4 bases for J; bases not matched to a gene: 2. Germline V gene lookup returns CDR1 SGHRS and CDR2 YFSETQ. The CDR3 protein is CASSLGDRGPDTQYF. CDR3 in DNA: TGCGCCAGCAGCTTGGGAGACAGGGGGCCAGATACGCAGTATTTT.

This clonotype was recorded at least ten times. This chain joins TRBV6-1 and TRBJ1-4; D may be TRBD1 (5 bases). CDR1 is MNHNS, CDR2 SASEGT, per germline. V was clipped by 0 bases and J by 8 bases, with 7 bases between them. This CDR3 spans 13 amino acids. The CDR3 is CASSEAGDEKLFF. The CDR3, as DNA: TGTGCCAGCAGTGAAGCGGGGGACGAAAAACTGTTTTTT.

V gene TRBV19 combines with J gene TRBJ2-1; no reliable D call. The V end was cut by 6 bases, the J end by 3 bases, with 9 bases between. This CDR3 contains 13 residues. Germline V gene data show CDR1 as LNHDA and CDR2 as SQIVND (reference sequence). The CDR3 sequence: CASSLTNYNEQFF. The CDR3 DNA follows: TGTGCCAGTAGCCTAACCAACTACAATGAGCAGTTCTTC.

Ten or more counts support this clonotype. The chain employs TRBV2 and TRBJ2-7, with D maybe TRBD1 (6 bases). This CDR3 contains 14 residues. Germline CDR1 is SNHLY and CDR2 is FYNNEI. V dropped 5 bases and J dropped 1 base, with 12 bases sitting between them. CDR3 nucleotide sequence: TGTGCCAGCAGTTTACCGGGACATTCCTACGAGCAGTACTTC. It specifies CASSLPGHSYEQYF.

V usage is TRBV6-2 or TRBV6-3 and J usage is TRBJ2-7, with 12 bases that match TRBD2. After removal of 6 bases from V and 1 base from J, the junction contained 7 bases not matched to a gene. The CDR3 is 16 amino acids. The germline V gene has CDR1 MNHEY and CDR2 SVGEGT. CDR3 nucleotides: TGTGCCAGCAGATTCGCCGGACTAGCGGGATCCTACGAGCAGTACTTC. Translated: CASRFAGLAGSYEQYF.

This clonotype turned up a few times. The rearrangement links TRBV7-6 to TRBJ2-1; D could derive from TRBD1 or TRBD2 (5 bases each). Looked up from germline, CDR1 is SGHVS and CDR2 is FNYEAQ. V was shortened by 0 bases and J by 4 bases, with 16 bases between the two germline ends. This CDR3 has 17 residues. The CDR3 loop reads CASSLARAGSTYNEQFF. For the CDR3, the DNA is TGTGCCAGCAGCTTAGCGAGGGCAGGGAGCACTTACAATGAGCAGTTCTTC. The whole variable domain, remainder taken from reference TRBV7-6 and TRBJ2-1, is GAGVSQSPRYKVTKRGQDVALRCDPISGHVSLYWYRQALGQGPEFLTYFNYEAQQDKSGLPNDRFSAERPEGSISTLTIQRTEQRDSAMYRCASSLARAGSTYNEQFFGPGTRLTVL.

This clonotype was counted a few times. This rearrangement joins TRBV29-1 to TRBJ2-1, with TRBD1 identical over 10 bases. The germline V gene has CDR1 SQVTM and CDR2 ANQGSEA. J lost 8 bases, V lost 6 bases, and 1 base had no gene match. CDR3 length equals 11 residues. CDR3 region: CSVGTGDEQFF. The CDR3 DNA is TGCAGCGTCGGGACAGGGGATGAGCAGTTCTTC.

A few counts support this clonotype. The rearrangement uses TRBV7-9 and TRBJ1-4; perhaps TRBD1 as D (6 bases). Per germline, CDR1 SEHNR and CDR2 FQNEAQ (reference sequence). The V end lost 4 bases, the J end lost 3 bases, and 9 bases lay between the germline ends. The CDR3 consists of 14 residues. CDR3 sequence reads: CASSSRTANEKLFF. The CDR3 region has the DNA TGTGCCAGCAGCTCCAGGACAGCTAATGAAAAACTGTTTTTT.

The CDR3 DNA is TGTGCCAGTAGTAGAAGTTTGGGATTTGGCAATCAGCCCCAGCATTTT. Its translation is CASSRSLGFGNQPQHF. The V gene is TRBV19, the J gene TRBJ1-5, with D hard to call. Per the germline V gene, CDR1 is LNHDA and CDR2 is SQIVND (reference sequence). This CDR3 contains 16 residues. V was pared by 4 bases and J by 2 bases, with 15 bases between.

Many counts were recorded for this clonotype. This chain uses TRBV9 with TRBJ1-2, with D tentatively TRBD1 (5 bases). Trimming removed 4 bases from V and 0 bases from J, with 13 bases in between. Germline V CDR1 and CDR2: SGDLS, YYNGEE. The CDR3 spans 15 residues. The CDR3 reads CASSLRGGSNYGYTF. The DNA of the CDR3 is TGTGCCAGCAGCCTGCGGGGGGGATCTAACTATGGCTACACCTTC.

This clonotype occurred many times. The rearrangement joins TRBV12-3 or TRBV12-4 to TRBJ1-2; no firm D call. The V end lost 8 bases, the J end lost 8 bases, and 15 bases lay between the germline ends. The CDR3 contains 12 residues. The CDR3 region has the DNA TGTGCCAGCGGGATACAGTGGGCCGGCTACACCTTC. Translation gives CASGIQWAGYTF.

At least ten counts were recorded for this clonotype. This chain uses TRBV10-3 with TRBJ1-1; 8 bases match TRBD1. From germline, CDR1 is ENHRY and CDR2 SYGVKD. With 6 bases clipped from V and 2 bases from J, the junction kept 5 bases outside the gene matches. The CDR3 has 14 amino acids. CDR3 DNA sequence: TGTGCCATCAGGCCGACAGGGGTAAACACTGAAGCTTTCTTT. It specifies CAIRPTGVNTEAFF.

This clonotype was counted at least ten times. This CDR3 reads CASSTTGGPANYGYTF. The CDR3 region has the DNA TGTGCCAGCAGTACAACAGGGGGCCCAGCTAACTATGGCTACACCTTC. The rearrangement links TRBV27 to TRBJ1-2; TRBD1 matches 9 bases. The CDR3 contains 16 residues. Germline V gene lookup returns CDR1 MNHEY and CDR2 SMNVEV (reference sequence). The V gene end was trimmed by 5 bases and the J gene end by 0 bases; junction bases not matched to a gene: 7.

This chain uses TRBV6-1 with TRBJ2-7; 7 bases align to TRBD2. This CDR3 is 14 amino acids long. Germline V gene lookup returns CDR1 MNHNS and CDR2 SASEGT. V lost 6 bases to trimming and J lost 1 base; unmatched junction nucleotides: 6. This CDR3 is CASRLRRESYEQYF. The DNA for the CDR3 is TGTGCCAGCAGGCTCAGGCGGGAGTCCTACGAGCAGTACTTC.

V and J are TRBV6-5 and TRBJ1-5; a weak D match, TRBD1 (5 bases). This CDR3 contains 12 residues. V was pared by 0 bases and J by 11 bases, with 8 bases between. Looked up from germline, CDR1 is MNHEY and CDR2 is SVGAGI. CDR3 amino acids: CASSYSDTTQHF. The CDR3 DNA sequence: TGTGCCAGCAGTTACTCGGACACCACCCAGCATTTT.